This T cell receptor (beta chain) was recorded in a study of metastatic and nonmetastatic thyroid tumors. Across the whole study: Repertoires were compared across blood and tumor or nodule tissue from malignant and benign thyroid patients.

Many counts were recorded for this clone. The length of the CDR3 is 15 residues. V was cut by 2 bases and J by 4 bases, with 14 bases left in between. CDR1 is SGDLS, CDR2 YYNGEE, per germline. Among the patients, none had received any treatment before thyroid surgery. TCRdb redid the clone calls on the PCR reads using MiXCR. The table includes about 22,000 clones, 13% to 15% detected once. The sequenced material came from tumor tissue. The gene calls are TRBV9 and TRBJ2-3; perhaps TRBD1 as D (6 bases). The sequence derives from a female donor with papillary thyroid cancer or a benign thyroid nodule (not recorded which). Some clones in this sample may be carry-over from other donors' samples. The CDR3 reads CASSVFNRVSDTQYF. CDR3 coding DNA: TGTGCCAGCAGCGTTTTCAACAGGGTGTCAGATACGCAGTATTTT.